Listed below are T cell receptor beta chains from one sample, sequenced in a study of OX40 agonist ivuxolimab in advanced cancers. Libraries were prepared by immunoSEQ multiplex PCR; TCRdb keeps only in-frame clonotypes and omits some of them. The sample holds over 50,000 clones, 70% to 85% seen once. This specimen consisted of CD4+ or CD8+ T cells sorted from blood, obtained in a trial of the OX40 agonist ivuxolimab. These receptors were taken from an adult with an advanced solid tumor such as melanoma, head and neck, liver or kidney cancer. The CDR3 runs from the conserved cysteine through the conserved F or W. Each record gives: CDR3 length, J gene, D gene, clone size, V gene, CDR3 DNA, CDR3 protein. D genes are given only for firm matches. Clone size is not always given. Where it is, it says once, few, many or a class for expanded clones.

cdr3_length: 15; j_call: TRBJ1-3; d_call: TRBD1; clone_size: .; v_call: TRBV7-2; cdr3_nt: TGTGCCAGCAGCCCACAGGGGGGCTCTGGAAACACCATATATTTT; cdr3_aa: CASSPQGGSGNTIYF
cdr3_length: 20; j_call: TRBJ1-5; d_call: .; clone_size: few; v_call: TRBV19; cdr3_nt: TGTGCCAGGGGAGTGCCGGACAGATCTTCGTTAACCTGTAGCAATCAGCCCCAGCATTTT; cdr3_aa: CARGVPDRSSLTCSNQPQHF
cdr3_length: 17; j_call: TRBJ1-6; d_call: .; clone_size: once; v_call: TRBV5-5; cdr3_nt: TGTGCCAGCAGCCGAGGGGGAGTGAGCTCCTATAATTCACCCCTCCACTTT; cdr3_aa: CASSRGGVSSYNSPLHF
cdr3_length: 14; j_call: TRBJ2-2; d_call: .; clone_size: once; v_call: TRBV29-1; cdr3_nt: TGCAGCGTCTACAGGAATGCGAACACCGGGGAGCTGTTTTTT; cdr3_aa: CSVYRNANTGELFF
cdr3_length: 12; j_call: TRBJ1-5; d_call: .; clone_size: few; v_call: TRBV10-3; cdr3_nt: TGTGCCATCAGTGGAGTGGATCAGCCCCAGCATTTT; cdr3_aa: CAISGVDQPQHF
cdr3_length: 15; j_call: TRBJ1-6; d_call: TRBD1; clone_size: .; v_call: TRBV2; cdr3_nt: TGTGCCAGCGGGGGACAGGGGAACTATAATTCACCCCTCCACTTT; cdr3_aa: CASGGQGNYNSPLHF
cdr3_length: 14; j_call: TRBJ2-5; d_call: TRBD2; clone_size: .; v_call: TRBV18; cdr3_nt: TGTGCCAGCTCTCGAGCGGGGGGGCCAGAGACCCAGTACTTC; cdr3_aa: CASSRAGGPETQYF
cdr3_length: 15; j_call: TRBJ2-5; d_call: .; clone_size: .; v_call: TRBV30; cdr3_nt: TGTGCCTGGAGTCCCCGAGGGAGTAGAGGGGAGACCCAGTACTTC; cdr3_aa: CAWSPRGSRGETQYF
cdr3_length: 17; j_call: TRBJ2-1; d_call: .; clone_size: .; v_call: TRBV5-1; cdr3_nt: TGCGCCAGCAGCCTGTGGGGCGGGGGCCCGCAGGCGGGTGAGCAGTTCTTC; cdr3_aa: CASSLWGGGPQAGEQFF
cdr3_length: 15; j_call: TRBJ2-7; d_call: .; clone_size: .; v_call: TRBV19; cdr3_nt: TGTGCCAGTAGTATTGCGCACGGTAGTTCCTACGAGCAGTACTTC; cdr3_aa: CASSIAHGSSYEQYF
cdr3_length: 16; j_call: TRBJ1-6; d_call: .; clone_size: .; v_call: TRBV5-1; cdr3_nt: TGCGCCAGCAGCTTGAGTTTGGACAAGGAAAATTCACCCCTCCACTTT; cdr3_aa: CASSLSLDKENSPLHF
cdr3_length: 15; j_call: TRBJ2-7; d_call: TRBD1; clone_size: .; v_call: TRBV4-1; cdr3_nt: TGCGCCAGCAGCCAGGGACAGGGGGACTCCTACGAGCAGTACTTC; cdr3_aa: CASSQGQGDSYEQYF
cdr3_length: 14; j_call: TRBJ1-2; d_call: TRBD1; clone_size: .; v_call: TRBV2; cdr3_nt: TGTGCCAGCAGTGTATTTTTCGGGACAGGCGGCTACACCTTC; cdr3_aa: CASSVFFGTGGYTF
cdr3_length: 18; j_call: TRBJ2-6; d_call: .; clone_size: .; v_call: TRBV9; cdr3_nt: TGTGCCAGCAGCAAACCAGATCCGCGGGGCTCTGGGGCCAACGTCCTGACTTTC; cdr3_aa: CASSKPDPRGSGANVLTF
cdr3_length: 14; j_call: TRBJ2-1; d_call: TRBD1; clone_size: .; v_call: TRBV29-1; cdr3_nt: TGCAGCGTAGCGGACAGGCGGACCTACAATGAGCAGTTCTTC; cdr3_aa: CSVADRRTYNEQFF
cdr3_length: 13; j_call: TRBJ2-3; d_call: .; clone_size: once; v_call: TRBV29-1; cdr3_nt: TGCAGCCACCCGGGCCAGGGAACAGATACGCAGTATTTT; cdr3_aa: CSHPGQGTDTQYF
cdr3_length: 14; j_call: TRBJ2-4; d_call: .; clone_size: .; v_call: TRBV19; cdr3_nt: TGTGCCAGTAGTATAGGGGCCTCCAAAAACATTCAGTACTTC; cdr3_aa: CASSIGASKNIQYF
cdr3_length: 15; j_call: TRBJ2-7; d_call: TRBD2; clone_size: .; v_call: TRBV6-5; cdr3_nt: TGTGCCAGCAGCCTCCTCTTAGCGGGGGGGCGCGAGCAGTACTTC; cdr3_aa: CASSLLLAGGREQYF
cdr3_length: 12; j_call: TRBJ1-4; d_call: .; clone_size: .; v_call: TRBV28; cdr3_nt: TGTGCCAGCAGTTTCGTGGGGGGAACGTTGTTTTTT; cdr3_aa: CASSFVGGTLFF
cdr3_length: 15; j_call: TRBJ2-3; d_call: .; clone_size: .; v_call: TRBV7-9; cdr3_nt: TGTGCCAGCACCCGAAAGAGACATACGTCGGATACGCAGTATTTT; cdr3_aa: CASTRKRHTSDTQYF
cdr3_length: 19; j_call: TRBJ2-7; d_call: .; clone_size: .; v_call: TRBV23-1; cdr3_nt: TGCGCCAGCAGTCTTATCCCTTTTTCGCATTGTATTCGTACCTACGAGCAGTACTTC; cdr3_aa: CASSLIPFSHCIRTYEQYF
cdr3_length: 15; j_call: TRBJ2-2; d_call: .; clone_size: .; v_call: TRBV7-7; cdr3_nt: TGTGCTAGCAGTCCAGGGTTAGGTGGGACCGGGGAGCTGTTTTTT; cdr3_aa: CASSPGLGGTGELFF
cdr3_length: 13; j_call: TRBJ2-7; d_call: .; clone_size: .; v_call: TRBV9; cdr3_nt: TGTGCCAGCAGCGTAGATCCTACCGACGAGCAGTACTTC; cdr3_aa: CASSVDPTDEQYF
cdr3_length: 14; j_call: TRBJ1-5; d_call: .; clone_size: .; v_call: TRBV28; cdr3_nt: TGTGCCAGCAGTCTTGGGCGCCAGAGTTGGCCCCAGCATTTT; cdr3_aa: CASSLGRQSWPQHF
cdr3_length: 12; j_call: TRBJ1-2; d_call: .; clone_size: .; v_call: TRBV7-9; cdr3_nt: TGTGCCAGCAGCTTAGAGAGAAACGGCTACACCTTC; cdr3_aa: CASSLERNGYTF
cdr3_length: 16; j_call: TRBJ1-6; d_call: .; clone_size: .; v_call: TRBV7-8; cdr3_nt: TGTGCCAGCAGCTTAGGGGTCCTACTGGAGAATTCACCCCTCCACTTT; cdr3_aa: CASSLGVLLENSPLHF
cdr3_length: 18; j_call: TRBJ2-3; d_call: TRBD2; clone_size: .; v_call: TRBV11-2; cdr3_nt: TGTGCCAGCAGCTCTTGGACTAGCGGGGGAGTTTGGGCAGATACGCAGTATTTT; cdr3_aa: CASSSWTSGGVWADTQYF
cdr3_length: 14; j_call: TRBJ1-2; d_call: .; clone_size: .; v_call: TRBV10-3; cdr3_nt: TGTGCCATCAGTGAGAGCTCAGGGCAAAGGGGCTACACCTTC; cdr3_aa: CAISESSGQRGYTF
cdr3_length: 16; j_call: TRBJ2-3; d_call: .; clone_size: .; v_call: TRBV5-1; cdr3_nt: TGCGCCAGCAGCCGTGGGGAACGGGCCAACACAGATACGCAGTATTTT; cdr3_aa: CASSRGERANTDTQYF
cdr3_length: 13; j_call: TRBJ2-3; d_call: TRBD2; clone_size: once; v_call: TRBV6-4; cdr3_nt: TGTGCCAGCAGTGCCACTAGCGGGGGTTCCAAGTATTTT; cdr3_aa: CASSATSGGSKYF